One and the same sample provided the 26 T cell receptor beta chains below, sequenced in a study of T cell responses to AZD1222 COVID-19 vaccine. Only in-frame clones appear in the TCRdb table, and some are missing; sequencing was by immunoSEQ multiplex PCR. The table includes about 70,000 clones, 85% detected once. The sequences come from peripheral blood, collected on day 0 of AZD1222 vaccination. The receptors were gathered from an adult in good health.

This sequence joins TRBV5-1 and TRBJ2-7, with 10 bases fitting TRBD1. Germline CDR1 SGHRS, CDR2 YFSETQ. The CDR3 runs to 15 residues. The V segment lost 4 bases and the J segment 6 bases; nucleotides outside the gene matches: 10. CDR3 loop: CASSTGTGEYGEQYF. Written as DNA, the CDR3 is TGCGCCAGCAGCACTGGGACAGGGGAATACGGCGAGCAGTACTTC.

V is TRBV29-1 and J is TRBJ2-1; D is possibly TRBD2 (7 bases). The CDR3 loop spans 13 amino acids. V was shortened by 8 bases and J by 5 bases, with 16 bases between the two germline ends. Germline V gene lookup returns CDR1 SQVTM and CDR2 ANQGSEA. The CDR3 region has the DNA TGCAGCATAGGGGGGGAGTACGACAATGAGCAGTTCTTC. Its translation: CSIGGEYDNEQFF.

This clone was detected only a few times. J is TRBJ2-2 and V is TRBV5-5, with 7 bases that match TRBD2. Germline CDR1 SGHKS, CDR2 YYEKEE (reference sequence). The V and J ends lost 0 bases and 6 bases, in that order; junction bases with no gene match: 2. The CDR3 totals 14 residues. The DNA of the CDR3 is TGTGCCAGCAGCTTGGTGGGGAGGGCCGGGGAGCTGTTTTTT. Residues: CASSLVGRAGELFF.

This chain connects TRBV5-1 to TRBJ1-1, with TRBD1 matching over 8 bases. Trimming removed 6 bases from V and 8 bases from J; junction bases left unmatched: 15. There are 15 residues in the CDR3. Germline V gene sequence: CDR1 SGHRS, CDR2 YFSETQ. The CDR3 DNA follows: TGCGCCAGCAACCCACTACAGGGGGGGCTTTCCGAAGCTTTCTTT. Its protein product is CASNPLQGGLSEAFF. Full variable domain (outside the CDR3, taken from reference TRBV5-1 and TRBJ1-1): KAGVTQTPRYLIKTRGQQVTLSCSPISGHRSVSWYQQTPGQGLQFLFEYFSETQRNKGNFPGRFSGRQFSNSRSEMNVSTLELGDSALYLCASNPLQGGLSEAFFGQGTRLTVV.

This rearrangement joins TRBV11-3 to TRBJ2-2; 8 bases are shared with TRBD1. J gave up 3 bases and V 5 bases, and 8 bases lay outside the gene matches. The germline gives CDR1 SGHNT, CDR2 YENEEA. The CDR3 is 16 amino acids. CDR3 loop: CASSPRSTGDTGELFF. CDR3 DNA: TGTGCCAGCAGCCCCCGATCGACAGGGGACACCGGGGAGCTGTTTTTT. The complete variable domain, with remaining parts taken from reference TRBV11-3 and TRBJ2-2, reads EAGVVQSPRYKIIEKKQPVAFWCNPISGHNTLYWYLQNLGQGPELLIRYENEEAVDDSQLPKDRFSAERLKGVDSTLKIQPAELGDSAVYLCASSPRSTGDTGELFFGEGSRLTVL.

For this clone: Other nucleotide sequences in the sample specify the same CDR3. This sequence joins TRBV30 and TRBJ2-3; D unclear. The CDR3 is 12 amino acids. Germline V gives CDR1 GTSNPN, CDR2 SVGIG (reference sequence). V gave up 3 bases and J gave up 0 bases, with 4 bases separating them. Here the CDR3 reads CAWSGSTDTQYF. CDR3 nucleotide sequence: TGTGCCTGGAGCGGGAGCACAGATACGCAGTATTTT.

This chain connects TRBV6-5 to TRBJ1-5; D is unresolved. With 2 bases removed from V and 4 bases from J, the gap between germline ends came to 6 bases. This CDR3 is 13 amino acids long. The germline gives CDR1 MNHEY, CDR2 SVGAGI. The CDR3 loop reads CASSYGRNQPQHF. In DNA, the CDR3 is TGTGCCAGCAGTTACGGCAGAAATCAGCCCCAGCATTTT.

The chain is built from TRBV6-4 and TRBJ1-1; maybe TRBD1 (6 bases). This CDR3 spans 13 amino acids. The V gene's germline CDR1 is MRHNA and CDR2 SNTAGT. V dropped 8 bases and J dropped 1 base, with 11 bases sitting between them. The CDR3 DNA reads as TGTGCCAGCTCCGGGGGGGCGAACACTGAAGCTTTCTTT. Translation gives CASSGGANTEAFF.

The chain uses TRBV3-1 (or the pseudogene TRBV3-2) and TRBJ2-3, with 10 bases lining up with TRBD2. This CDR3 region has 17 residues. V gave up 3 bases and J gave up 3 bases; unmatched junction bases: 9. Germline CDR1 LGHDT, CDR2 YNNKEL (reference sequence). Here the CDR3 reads CASSHEGAGGPTDTQYF. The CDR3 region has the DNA TGTGCCAGCAGCCATGAAGGAGCGGGAGGGCCGACAGATACGCAGTATTTT.

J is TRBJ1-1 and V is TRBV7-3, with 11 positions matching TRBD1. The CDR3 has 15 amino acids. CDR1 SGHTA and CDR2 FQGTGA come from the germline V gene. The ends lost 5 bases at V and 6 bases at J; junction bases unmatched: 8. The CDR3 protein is CASSLADRGLAEAFF. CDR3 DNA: TGTGCCAGCAGCCTAGCGGACAGGGGGCTGGCTGAAGCTTTCTTT.

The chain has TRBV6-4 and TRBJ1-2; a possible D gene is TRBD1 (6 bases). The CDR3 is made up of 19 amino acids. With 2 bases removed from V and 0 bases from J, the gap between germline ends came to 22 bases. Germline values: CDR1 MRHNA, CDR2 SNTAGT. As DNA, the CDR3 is TGTGCCAGCAGTGACCCCCTTCCGTTGACAGGAGACACTAACTATGGCTACACCTTC. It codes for CASSDPLPLTGDTNYGYTF.

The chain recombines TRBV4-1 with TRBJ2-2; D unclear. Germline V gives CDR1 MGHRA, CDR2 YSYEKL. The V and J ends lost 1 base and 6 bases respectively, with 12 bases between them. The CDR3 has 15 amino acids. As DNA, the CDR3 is TGCGCCAGCAGCCAAGCCTCCGGGTGGGCCGGGGAGCTGTTTTTT. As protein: CASSQASGWAGELFF.

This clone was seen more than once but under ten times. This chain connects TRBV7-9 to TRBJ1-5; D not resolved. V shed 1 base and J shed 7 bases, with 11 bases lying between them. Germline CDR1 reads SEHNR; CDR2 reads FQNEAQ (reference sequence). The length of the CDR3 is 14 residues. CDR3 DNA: TGTGCCAGCAGCTTAGGGCGGGGAGAGCAGCCCCAGCATTTT. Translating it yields CASSLGRGEQPQHF.

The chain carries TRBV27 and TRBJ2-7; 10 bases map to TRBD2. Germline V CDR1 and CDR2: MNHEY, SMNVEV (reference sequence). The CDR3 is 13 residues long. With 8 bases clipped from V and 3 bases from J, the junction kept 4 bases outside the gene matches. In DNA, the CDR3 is TGTGCCAGCCATAGCGGGAGGCACTACGAGCAGTACTTC. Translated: CASHSGRHYEQYF.

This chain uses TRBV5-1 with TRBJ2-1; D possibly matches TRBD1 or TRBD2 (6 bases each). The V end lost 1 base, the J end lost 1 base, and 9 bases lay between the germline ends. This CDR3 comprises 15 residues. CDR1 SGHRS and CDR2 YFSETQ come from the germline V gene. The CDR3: CASSLKGGSYNEQFF. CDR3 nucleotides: TGCGCCAGCAGCTTGAAGGGGGGATCCTACAATGAGCAGTTCTTC.

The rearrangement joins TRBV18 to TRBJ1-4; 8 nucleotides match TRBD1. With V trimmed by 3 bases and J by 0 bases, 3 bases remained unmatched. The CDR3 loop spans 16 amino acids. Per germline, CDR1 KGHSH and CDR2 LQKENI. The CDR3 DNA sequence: TGTGCCAGCTCACCGGGACAGGACGCAACTAATGAAAAACTGTTTTTT. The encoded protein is CASSPGQDATNEKLFF. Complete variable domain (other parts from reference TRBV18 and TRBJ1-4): NAGVMQNPRHLVRRRGQEARLRCSPMKGHSHVYWYRQLPEEGLKFMVYLQKENIIDESGMPKERFSAEFPKEGPSILRIQQVVRGDSAAYFCASSPGQDATNEKLFFGSGTQLSVL.

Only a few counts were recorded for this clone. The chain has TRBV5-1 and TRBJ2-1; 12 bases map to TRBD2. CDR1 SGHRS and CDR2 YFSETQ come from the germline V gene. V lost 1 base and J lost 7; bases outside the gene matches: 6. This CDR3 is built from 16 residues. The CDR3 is CASSLLTSGSGNEQFF. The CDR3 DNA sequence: TGCGCCAGCAGCTTGTTGACTAGCGGGAGCGGTAATGAGCAGTTCTTC.

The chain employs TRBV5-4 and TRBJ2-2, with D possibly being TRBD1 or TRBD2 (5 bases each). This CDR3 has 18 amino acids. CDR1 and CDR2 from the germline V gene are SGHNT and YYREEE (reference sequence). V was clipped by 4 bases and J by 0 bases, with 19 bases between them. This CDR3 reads CASSLGRLGPANTGELFF. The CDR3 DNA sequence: TGTGCCAGCAGCCTCGGGCGGTTGGGACCGGCGAACACCGGGGAGCTGTTTTTT.

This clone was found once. In DNA form, the CDR3 reads TGTGCCAGCAGCTTACCTATTGGGGCCTACGAGCAGTACTTC. Amino acid sequence: CASSLPIGAYEQYF. The chain combines TRBV7-2 with TRBJ2-7; D gene uncertain. The germline CDR1 and CDR2 sequences are SGHTA and FQGNSA. CDR3 length: 14 amino acids. V dropped 2 bases and J dropped 2 bases, with 10 bases sitting between them.

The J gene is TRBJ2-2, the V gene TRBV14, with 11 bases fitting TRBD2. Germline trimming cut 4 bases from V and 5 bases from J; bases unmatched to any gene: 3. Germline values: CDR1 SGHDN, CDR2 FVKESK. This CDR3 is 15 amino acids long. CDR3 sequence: CASSRRLAGTGELFF. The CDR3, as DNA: TGTGCCAGCAGCCGCCGACTAGCGGGGACCGGGGAGCTGTTTTTT.

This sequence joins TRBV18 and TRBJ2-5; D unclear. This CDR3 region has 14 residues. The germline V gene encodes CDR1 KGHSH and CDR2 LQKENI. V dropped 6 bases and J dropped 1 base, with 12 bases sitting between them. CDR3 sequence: CASSLGATQETQYF. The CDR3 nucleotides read TGTGCCAGCTCCCTCGGCGCCACCCAAGAGACCCAGTACTTC. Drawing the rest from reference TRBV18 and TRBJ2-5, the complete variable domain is NAGVMQNPRHLVRRRGQEARLRCSPMKGHSHVYWYRQLPEEGLKFMVYLQKENIIDESGMPKERFSAEFPKEGPSILRIQQVVRGDSAAYFCASSLGATQETQYFGPGTRLLVL.

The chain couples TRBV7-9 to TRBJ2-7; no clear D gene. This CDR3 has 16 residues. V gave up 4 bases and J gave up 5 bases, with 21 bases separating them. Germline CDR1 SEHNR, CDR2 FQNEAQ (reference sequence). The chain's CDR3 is CASSSPGPQVINEQYF. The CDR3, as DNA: TGTGCCAGCAGCTCTCCGGGCCCACAAGTCATCAACGAGCAGTACTTC.

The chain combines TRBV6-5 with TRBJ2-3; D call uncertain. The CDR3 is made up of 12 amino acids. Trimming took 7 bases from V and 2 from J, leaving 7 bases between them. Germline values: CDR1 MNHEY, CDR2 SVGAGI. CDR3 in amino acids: CASILSTDTQYF. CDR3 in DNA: TGTGCCAGCATCCTCTCCACAGATACGCAGTATTTT.

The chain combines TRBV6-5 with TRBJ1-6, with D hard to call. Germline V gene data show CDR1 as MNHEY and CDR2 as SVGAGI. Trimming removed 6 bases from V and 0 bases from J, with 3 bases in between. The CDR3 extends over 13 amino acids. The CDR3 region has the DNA TGTGCCAGCAGGGTCTCCTATAATTCACCCCTCCACTTT. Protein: CASRVSYNSPLHF.

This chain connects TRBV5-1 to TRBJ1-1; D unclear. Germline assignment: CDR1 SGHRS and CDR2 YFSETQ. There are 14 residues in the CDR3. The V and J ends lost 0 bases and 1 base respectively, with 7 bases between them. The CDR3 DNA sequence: TGCGCCAGCAGCTTGGAGGGTCCGAACACTGAAGCTTTCTTT. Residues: CASSLEGPNTEAFF.

The CDR3 is CASSLEGGWYNEQFF. The CDR3 DNA sequence: TGCGCCAGCAGCTTGGAAGGCGGGTGGTACAATGAGCAGTTCTTC. The chain employs TRBV5-1 and TRBJ2-1; TRBD2 might be the D (5 bases). CDR3 length equals 15 residues. The V gene's germline CDR1 is SGHRS and CDR2 YFSETQ. Trimming stripped 0 bases from V and 4 bases from J, with 11 bases between.